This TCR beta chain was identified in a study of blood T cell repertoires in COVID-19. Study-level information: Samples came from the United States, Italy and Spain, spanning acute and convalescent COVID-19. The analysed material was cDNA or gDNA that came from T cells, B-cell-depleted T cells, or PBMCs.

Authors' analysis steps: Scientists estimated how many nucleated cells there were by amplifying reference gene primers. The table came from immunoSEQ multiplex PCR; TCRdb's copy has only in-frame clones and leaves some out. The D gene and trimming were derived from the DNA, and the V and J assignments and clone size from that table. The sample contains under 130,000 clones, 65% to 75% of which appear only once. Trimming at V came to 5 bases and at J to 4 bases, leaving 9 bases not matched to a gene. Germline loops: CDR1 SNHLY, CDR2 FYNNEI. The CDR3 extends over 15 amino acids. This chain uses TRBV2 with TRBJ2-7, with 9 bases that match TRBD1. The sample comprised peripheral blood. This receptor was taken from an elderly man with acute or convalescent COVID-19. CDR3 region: CASSLGQGKFYEQYF. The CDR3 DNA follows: TGTGCCAGCAGTTTGGGACAGGGAAAATTTTACGAGCAGTACTTC.